One and the same sample provided the 24 T cell receptor beta chains below, sequenced in a study of blood T cell repertoires in COVID-19. Clones were read by immunoSEQ multiplex PCR, and TCRdb kept only the in-frame ones, dropping some. The repertoire holds tens of thousands of clones, with around 83% as singletons. Sample: peripheral blood. The source is an older man with acute or convalescent COVID-19.

The genes are TRBV10-3 and TRBJ1-2; 10 positions match TRBD1. The V segment lost 0 bases and the J segment 6 bases; nucleotides outside the gene matches: 1. CDR1 is ENHRY, CDR2 SYGVKD, per germline. The CDR3 sequence is 14 residues long. CDR3 protein: CAISESTGGDGYTF. In DNA form, the CDR3 reads TGTGCCATCAGTGAGTCGACAGGGGGCGATGGCTACACCTTC.

The genes are TRBV6-5 and TRBJ2-7, with D perhaps matching TRBD1 (6 bases). The CDR3 runs to 12 residues. Germline CDR1 and CDR2: MNHEY and SVGAGI. Trimming cost V 4 bases and J 9 bases, with 13 bases left between them. CDR3 DNA sequence: TGTGCCAGCAGTTCAGGGGACCCCCCGCAGTACTTC. Its protein is CASSSGDPPQYF.

The V gene is TRBV6-2 or TRBV6-3, the J gene TRBJ1-1, with no clear D. Germline assignment: CDR1 MNHEY and CDR2 SVGEGT. Trimming took off 4 bases at V and 3 bases at J, with 9 bases between the two ends. The CDR3 has 13 residues. The CDR3 spells CASSLRGHTEAFF. The CDR3, as DNA: TGTGCCAGCAGTTTAAGAGGGCACACTGAAGCTTTCTTT.

The rearrangement uses TRBV27 and TRBJ2-1, with TRBD2 matching over 14 bases. The CDR3 runs 18 residues. The germline V gene encodes CDR1 MNHEY and CDR2 SMNVEV (reference sequence). V gave up 7 bases and J gave up 1 base; unmatched junction bases: 9. CDR3 sequence: CASTRGLAGVRSYNEQFF. The CDR3 DNA follows: TGTGCCAGCACCCGGGGACTAGCGGGAGTAAGGTCCTACAATGAGCAGTTCTTC.

The chain joins TRBV7-3 to TRBJ1-1; D gene unclear. The CDR3 has 13 residues. The ends were cut back, 6 bases at V and 0 bases at J, with 8 bases in the middle. CDR1 SGHTA and CDR2 FQGTGA come from the germline V gene. Written as DNA, the CDR3 is TGTGCCAGCAGGAGAACAGTGAACACTGAAGCTTTCTTT. It yields the protein CASRRTVNTEAFF.

The V and J genes are TRBV5-1 and TRBJ2-1; TRBD2 matches 15 bases. This CDR3 region has 16 residues. Germline values: CDR1 SGHRS, CDR2 YFSETQ. Trimming at V came to 0 bases and at J to 7 bases, leaving 2 bases not matched to a gene. Written as DNA, the CDR3 is TGCGCCAGCAGCTTGGCAGGGACTAGCGGGGGGAATGAGCAGTTCTTC. Its translation is CASSLAGTSGGNEQFF.

The chain combines TRBV11-1 with TRBJ2-1, with 12 bases identical to TRBD1. The CDR3 length is 14 residues. Germline lookup yields CDR1 SGHAT and CDR2 FQDESV (reference sequence). V lost 6 bases and J lost 8; bases outside the gene matches: 5. CDR3 region: CASSWGQGAYEQFF. The CDR3 DNA follows: TGTGCCAGCAGTTGGGGACAGGGGGCATATGAGCAGTTCTTC.

The chain links TRBV5-1 to TRBJ1-6; D ambiguous. Looked up from germline, CDR1 is SGHRS and CDR2 is YFSETQ. V dropped 2 bases and J dropped 8 bases, with 8 bases sitting between them. This CDR3 region has 13 residues. The CDR3 loop is CASSLTEYSPLHF. In DNA, the CDR3 is TGCGCCAGCAGCTTAACAGAGTATTCACCCCTCCACTTT.

This chain joins TRBV6-5 and TRBJ2-7; a weak D match, TRBD2 (7 bases). Germline V lookup: CDR1 MNHEY, CDR2 SVGAGI. This CDR3 spans 14 amino acids. With 8 bases removed from V and 5 bases from J, the gap between germline ends came to 19 bases. In DNA form, the CDR3 reads TGTGCCAGCCTGTCGGGGGGCATTCCCCACGAGCAGTACTTC. Amino acids: CASLSGGIPHEQYF.

The rearrangement uses TRBV5-4 and TRBJ2-3; 10 positions agree with TRBD2. With V trimmed by 1 base and J by 6 bases, 5 bases remained unmatched. The CDR3 covers 15 residues. Germline CDR1 and CDR2: SGHNT and YYREEE (reference sequence). CDR3 protein: CASSLSGRVADTQYF. The CDR3 coding sequence is TGTGCCAGCAGCTTGAGCGGGAGGGTTGCGGATACGCAGTATTTT.

In its sample, this clone was seen once. The V gene is TRBV27, the J gene TRBJ1-2; 8 bases line up with TRBD1. V was clipped by 3 bases and J by 8 bases; unmatched bases: 8. This CDR3 has 14 residues. Germline loops: CDR1 MNHEY, CDR2 SMNVEV (reference sequence). CDR3 protein: CASSFNQGARGYTF. Written as DNA, the CDR3 is TGTGCCAGCAGTTTCAATCAGGGGGCGCGGGGCTACACCTTC.

V usage is TRBV6-2 or TRBV6-3 and J usage is TRBJ2-4, with a tentative D call TRBD2 (6 bases). Per germline, CDR1 MNHEY and CDR2 SVGEGT. Trimming removed 2 bases at V and 0 bases at J, with 11 bases between. The CDR3 is 16 residues long. The CDR3 here is CASSYPWRVAKNIQYF. DNA of the CDR3: TGTGCCAGCAGTTACCCTTGGAGGGTAGCCAAAAACATTCAGTACTTC.

V gene TRBV4-3 combines with J gene TRBJ1-1, with a weak D call TRBD1 (6 bases). V gave up 4 bases and J gave up 0 bases, with 12 bases separating them. The CDR3 is 15 residues long. CDR1 LGHNA and CDR2 YSLEER come from the germline V gene. The CDR3 nucleotides are TGCGCCAGCAGCCCCCGACAGGCCTTGAACACTGAAGCTTTCTTT. Amino acid sequence: CASSPRQALNTEAFF.

The CDR3, as DNA: TGTGCCAGCAGCTTAGAGCGGGGCAATGAGCAGTTCTTC. It yields the protein CASSLERGNEQFF. The genes are TRBV11-3 and TRBJ2-1; maybe TRBD2 (6 bases). Germline CDR1 and CDR2: SGHNT and YENEEA. This CDR3 spans 13 amino acids. With 0 bases removed from V and 6 bases from J, the gap between germline ends came to 6 bases.

This clone has just a few counts. The rearrangement joins TRBV19 to TRBJ1-2; a weak D match, TRBD1 (5 bases). Trimming cost V 5 bases and J 3 bases, with 19 bases left between them. Germline CDR1 and CDR2: LNHDA and SQIVND (reference sequence). The CDR3 has 16 residues. The CDR3 region is CASSPYTQGVDYGYTF. The CDR3, as DNA: TGTGCCAGTAGTCCATATACTCAGGGTGTGGACTATGGCTACACCTTC.

This clone was picked up one time. V is TRBV30 and J is TRBJ1-3; no clear D. Trimming left V 0 bases short and J 0 bases short, with 3 bases between. The CDR3 covers 13 residues. The germline gives CDR1 GTSNPN, CDR2 SVGIG (reference sequence). This CDR3 reads CAWSVSSGNTIYF. CDR3 DNA: TGTGCCTGGAGTGTCAGCTCTGGAAACACCATATATTTT.

CDR3 nucleotide sequence: TGTGCCAGCAGTCAACAGGGACGTGCGATTCAGTACTTC. Translation gives CASSQQGRAIQYF. This chain uses TRBV27 with TRBJ2-4; tentatively, D is TRBD1 (6 bases). The ends were cut back, 5 bases at V and 10 bases at J, with 15 bases in the middle. CDR1 is MNHEY and CDR2 is SMNVEV in the germline V gene (reference sequence). The CDR3 contains 13 residues.

This sequence joins TRBV6-1 and TRBJ2-2; the D gene is possibly TRBD1 (6 bases). Trimming took 3 bases from V and 4 from J, leaving 9 bases between them. Germline loops: CDR1 MNHNS, CDR2 SASEGT. This CDR3 has 14 amino acids. The CDR3 here is CASSDQDSTGELFF. CDR3 in DNA: TGTGCCAGCAGTGATCAGGACAGCACCGGGGAGCTGTTTTTT.

The CDR3 nucleotides are TGTGCCAGCAGCTCCCGGACAGGGGAGAACTATGGCTACACCTTC. Its translation is CASSSRTGENYGYTF. The rearrangement links TRBV9 to TRBJ1-2; 9 nucleotides agree with TRBD1. The CDR3 loop spans 15 amino acids. With V trimmed by 4 bases and J by 2 bases, 6 bases remained unmatched. Germline V gene lookup returns CDR1 SGDLS and CDR2 YYNGEE.

The J gene is TRBJ1-6, the V gene TRBV18; D uncertain. V lost 6 bases to trimming and J lost 0 bases, with 15 bases between them. Germline V gene sequence: CDR1 KGHSH, CDR2 LQKENI. This CDR3 contains 17 residues. The CDR3 DNA follows: TGTGCCAGCTCCCCCACCGGCGGGAGCTCCTATAATTCACCCCTCCACTTT. It yields the protein CASSPTGGSSYNSPLHF.

The gene calls are TRBV5-1 and TRBJ2-7; D unclear. In germline, CDR1 is SGHRS, CDR2 YFSETQ. Trimming stripped 0 bases from V and 6 bases from J, with 16 bases between. The CDR3 has 15 amino acids. This CDR3 is CASSLVATPESEQYF. The CDR3, as DNA: TGCGCCAGCAGCTTGGTAGCAACGCCTGAATCCGAGCAGTACTTC.

This clone was recorded once. The chain carries TRBV7-3 and TRBJ1-2; D possibly corresponds to TRBD1 (5 bases). Between the trimmed V and J ends, which lost 4 bases and 7 bases, there was a span of 19 bases. Looked up from germline, CDR1 is SGHTA and CDR2 is FQGTGA. The CDR3 extends over 15 amino acids. CDR3: CASSSPQTGGSGYTF. The CDR3 DNA is TGTGCCAGCAGCTCCCCCCAAACAGGCGGGAGTGGCTACACCTTC.

This clone was detected once. The V gene is TRBV5-4, the J gene TRBJ2-1, with 8 positions matching TRBD2. Trimming removed 0 bases from V and 6 bases from J; junction bases left unmatched: 8. Germline CDR1 SGHNT, CDR2 YYREEE (reference sequence). The CDR3 contains 16 residues. CDR3 coding DNA: TGTGCCAGCAGCTTGGGACGGGGGGGTCCCCTCAATGAGCAGTTCTTC. Its translation is CASSLGRGGPLNEQFF.

The chain joins TRBV7-2 to TRBJ2-1; 8 nucleotides align to TRBD1. Losses at the gene ends were 5 bases for V and 0 bases for J; bases not matched to a gene: 6. Germline V gene lookup returns CDR1 SGHTA and CDR2 FQGNSA. The CDR3 extends over 16 amino acids. Here the CDR3 reads CASSTRTGRSYNEQFF. The CDR3 region has the DNA TGTGCCAGCAGCACCCGGACAGGGCGCTCCTACAATGAGCAGTTCTTC.